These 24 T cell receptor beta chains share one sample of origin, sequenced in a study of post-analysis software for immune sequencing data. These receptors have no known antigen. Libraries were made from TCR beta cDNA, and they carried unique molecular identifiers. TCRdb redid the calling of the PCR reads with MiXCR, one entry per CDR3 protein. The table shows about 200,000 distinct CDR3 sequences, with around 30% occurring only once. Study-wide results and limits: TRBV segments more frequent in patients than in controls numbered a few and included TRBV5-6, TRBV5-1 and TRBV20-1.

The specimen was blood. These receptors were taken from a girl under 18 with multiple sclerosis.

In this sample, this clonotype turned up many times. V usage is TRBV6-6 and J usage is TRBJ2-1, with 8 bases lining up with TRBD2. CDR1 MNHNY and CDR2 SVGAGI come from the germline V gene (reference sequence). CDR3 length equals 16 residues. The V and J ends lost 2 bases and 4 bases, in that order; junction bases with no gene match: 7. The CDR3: CASSYEGASGYNEQFF. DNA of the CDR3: TGTGCCAGCAGTTACGAGGGAGCTAGCGGGTACAATGAGCAGTTCTTC.

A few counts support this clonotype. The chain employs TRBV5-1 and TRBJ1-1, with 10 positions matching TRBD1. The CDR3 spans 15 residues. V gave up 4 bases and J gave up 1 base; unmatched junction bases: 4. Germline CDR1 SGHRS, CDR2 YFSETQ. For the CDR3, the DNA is TGCGCCAGCAGCGGCGACAGGGGGCGGAACACTGAAGCTTTCTTT. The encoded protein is CASSGDRGRNTEAFF.

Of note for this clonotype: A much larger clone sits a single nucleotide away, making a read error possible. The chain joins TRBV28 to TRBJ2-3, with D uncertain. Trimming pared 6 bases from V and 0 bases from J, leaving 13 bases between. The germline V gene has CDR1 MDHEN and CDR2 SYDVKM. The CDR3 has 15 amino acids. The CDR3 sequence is CASSPPATSTDTQYF. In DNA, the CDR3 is TGTGCCAGCAGCCCTCCCGCGACAAGCACAGATACGCAGTATTTT.

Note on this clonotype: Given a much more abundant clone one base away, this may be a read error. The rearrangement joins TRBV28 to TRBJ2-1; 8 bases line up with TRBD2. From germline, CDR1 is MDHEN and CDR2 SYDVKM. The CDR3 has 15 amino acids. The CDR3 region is CASSLGAGGYNEQVF. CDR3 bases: TGTGCCAGCAGTTTAGGGGCGGGGGGCTACAATGAGCAGGTCTTC.

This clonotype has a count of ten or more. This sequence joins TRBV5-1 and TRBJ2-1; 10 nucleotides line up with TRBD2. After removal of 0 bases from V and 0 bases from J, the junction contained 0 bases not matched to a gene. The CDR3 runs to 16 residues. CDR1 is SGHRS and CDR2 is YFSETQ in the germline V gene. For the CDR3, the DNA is TGCGCCAGCAGCTTGGAGCGGGGGGGCTCCTACAATGAGCAGTTCTTC. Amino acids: CASSLERGGSYNEQFF.

The CDR3 here is CSARVGPHTGELFF. The CDR3 nucleotides are TGCAGTGCTAGAGTGGGACCTCACACCGGGGAGCTGTTTTTT. J is TRBJ2-2 and V is TRBV20-1, with D possibly called TRBD1 or TRBD2 (5 bases each). The germline CDR1 and CDR2 sequences are DFQATT and SNEGSKA (reference sequence). V lost 1 base and J 3 bases, leaving 9 bases between the germline ends. CDR3 length: 14 amino acids.

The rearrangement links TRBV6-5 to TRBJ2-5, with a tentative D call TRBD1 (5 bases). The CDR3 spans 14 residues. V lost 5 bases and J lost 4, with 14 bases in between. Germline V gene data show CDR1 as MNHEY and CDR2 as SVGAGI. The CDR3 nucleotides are TGTGCCAGCAGTCCCCCGACAGAACCAGAGACCCAGTACTTC. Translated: CASSPPTEPETQYF.

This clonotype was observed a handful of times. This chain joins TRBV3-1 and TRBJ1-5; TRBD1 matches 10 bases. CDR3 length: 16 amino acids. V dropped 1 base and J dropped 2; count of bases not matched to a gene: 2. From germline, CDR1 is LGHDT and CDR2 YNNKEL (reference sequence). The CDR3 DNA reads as TGTGCCAGCAGCCAAGCCGGGACAGGGGGCAATCAGCCCCAGCATTTT. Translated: CASSQAGTGGNQPQHF.

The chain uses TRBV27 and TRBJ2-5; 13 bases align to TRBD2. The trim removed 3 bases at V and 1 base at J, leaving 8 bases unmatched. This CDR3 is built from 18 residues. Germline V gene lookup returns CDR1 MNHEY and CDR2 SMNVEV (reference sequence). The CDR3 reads CASSFTRLAGGPQETQYF. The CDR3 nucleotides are TGTGCCAGCAGTTTCACTAGACTAGCGGGAGGCCCCCAAGAGACCCAGTACTTC.

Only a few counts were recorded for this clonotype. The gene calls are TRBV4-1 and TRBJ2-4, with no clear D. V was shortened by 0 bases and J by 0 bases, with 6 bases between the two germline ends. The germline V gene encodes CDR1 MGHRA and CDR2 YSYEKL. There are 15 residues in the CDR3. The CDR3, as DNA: TGCGCCAGCAGCCAAGAACAAGGAGCCAAAAACATTCAGTACTTC. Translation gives CASSQEQGAKNIQYF.

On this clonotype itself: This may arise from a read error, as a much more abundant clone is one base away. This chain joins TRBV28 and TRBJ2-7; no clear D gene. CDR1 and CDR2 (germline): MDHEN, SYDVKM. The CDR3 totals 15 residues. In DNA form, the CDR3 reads TGTACCAGCAGTTTTACCGGCGGATACTCCTACGAGCAGTACTTC. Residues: CTSSFTGGYSYEQYF.

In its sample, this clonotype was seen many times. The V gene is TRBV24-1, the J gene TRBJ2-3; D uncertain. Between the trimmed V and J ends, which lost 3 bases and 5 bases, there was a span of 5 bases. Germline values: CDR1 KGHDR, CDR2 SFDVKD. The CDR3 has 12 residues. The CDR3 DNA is TGTGCCACCAGTGATCCCTTAGATACGCAGTATTTT. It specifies CATSDPLDTQYF.

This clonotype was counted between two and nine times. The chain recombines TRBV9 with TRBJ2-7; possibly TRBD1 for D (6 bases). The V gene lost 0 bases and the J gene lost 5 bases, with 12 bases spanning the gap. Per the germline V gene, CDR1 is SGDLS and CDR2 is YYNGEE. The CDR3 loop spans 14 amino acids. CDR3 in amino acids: CASSVDGRGHEQYF. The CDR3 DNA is TGTGCCAGCAGCGTAGACGGCAGGGGCCACGAGCAGTACTTC. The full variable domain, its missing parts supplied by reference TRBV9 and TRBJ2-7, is DSGVTQTPKHLITATGQRVTLRCSPRSGDLSVYWYQQSLDQGLQFLIQYYNGEERAKGNILERFSAQQFPDLHSELNLSSLELGDSALYFCASSVDGRGHEQYFGPGTRLTVT.

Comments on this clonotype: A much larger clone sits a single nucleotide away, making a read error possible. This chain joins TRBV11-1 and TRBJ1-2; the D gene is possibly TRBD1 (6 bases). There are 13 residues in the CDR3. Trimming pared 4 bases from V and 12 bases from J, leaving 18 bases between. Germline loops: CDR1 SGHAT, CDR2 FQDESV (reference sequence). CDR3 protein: CASSSQTVGGHTF. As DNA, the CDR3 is TGTGCCAGCAGCTCCCAGACGGTCGGGGGCCACACCTTC.

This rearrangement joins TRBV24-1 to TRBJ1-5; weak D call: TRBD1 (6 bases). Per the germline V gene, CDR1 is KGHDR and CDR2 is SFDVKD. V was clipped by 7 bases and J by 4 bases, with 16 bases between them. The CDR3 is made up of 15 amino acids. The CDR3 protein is CATSLVRGRNQPQHF. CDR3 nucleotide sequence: TGTGCCACCAGCCTCGTCAGGGGAAGAAATCAGCCCCAGCATTTT.

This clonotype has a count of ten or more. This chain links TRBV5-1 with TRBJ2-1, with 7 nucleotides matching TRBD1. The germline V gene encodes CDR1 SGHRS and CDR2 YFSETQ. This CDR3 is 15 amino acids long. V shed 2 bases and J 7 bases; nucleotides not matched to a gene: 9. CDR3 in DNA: TGCGCCAGCAGCTTCGTAACAGGGGTTAGAAATGAGCAGTTCTTC. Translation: CASSFVTGVRNEQFF.

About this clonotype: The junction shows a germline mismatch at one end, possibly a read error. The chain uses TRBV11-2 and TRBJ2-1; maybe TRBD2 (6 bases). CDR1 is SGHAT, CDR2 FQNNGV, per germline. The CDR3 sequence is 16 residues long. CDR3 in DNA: TGTGCCGGCAGCGTACCCTCGGGACTTCGCGGTGGAGAGCAGTTCTTC. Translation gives CAGSVPSGLRGGEQFF.

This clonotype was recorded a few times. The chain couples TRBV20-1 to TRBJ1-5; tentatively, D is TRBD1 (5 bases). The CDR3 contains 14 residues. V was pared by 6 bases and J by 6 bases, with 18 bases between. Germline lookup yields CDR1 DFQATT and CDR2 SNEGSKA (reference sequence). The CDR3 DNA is TGCAGTGCGCAGGGAAATTTGGAACCTCAGCCCCAGCATTTT. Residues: CSAQGNLEPQPQHF.

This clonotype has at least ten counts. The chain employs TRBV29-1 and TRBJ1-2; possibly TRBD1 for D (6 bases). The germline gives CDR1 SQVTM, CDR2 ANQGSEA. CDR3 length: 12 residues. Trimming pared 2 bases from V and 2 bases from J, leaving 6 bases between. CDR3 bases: TGCAGCGTTGAAACAGGGAACTATGGCTACACCTTC. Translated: CSVETGNYGYTF.

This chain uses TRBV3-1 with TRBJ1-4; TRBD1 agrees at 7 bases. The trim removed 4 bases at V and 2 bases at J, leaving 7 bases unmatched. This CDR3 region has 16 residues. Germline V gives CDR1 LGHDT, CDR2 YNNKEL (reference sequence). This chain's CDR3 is CASSPDSRGTNEKLFF. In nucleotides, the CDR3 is TGTGCCAGCAGCCCGGACAGCAGGGGGACTAATGAAAAACTGTTTTTT.

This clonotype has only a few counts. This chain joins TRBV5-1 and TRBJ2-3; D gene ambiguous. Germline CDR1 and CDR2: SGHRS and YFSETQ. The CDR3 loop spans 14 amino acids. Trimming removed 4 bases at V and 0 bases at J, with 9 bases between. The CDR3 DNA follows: TGCGCCAGCAGCCCATCGGAGAGCACAGATACGCAGTATTTT. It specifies CASSPSESTDTQYF.

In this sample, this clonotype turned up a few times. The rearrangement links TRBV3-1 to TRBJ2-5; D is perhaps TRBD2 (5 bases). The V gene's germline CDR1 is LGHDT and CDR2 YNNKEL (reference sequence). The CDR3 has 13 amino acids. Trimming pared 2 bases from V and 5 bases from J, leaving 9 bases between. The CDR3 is CASSQHREETQYF. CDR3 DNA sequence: TGTGCCAGCAGCCAACATAGGGAGGAGACCCAGTACTTC.

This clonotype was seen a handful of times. The CDR3 sequence is CASSEGLAGGAYNEQFF. The CDR3 coding sequence is TGTGCCAGCAGCGAAGGACTAGCGGGAGGCGCCTACAATGAGCAGTTCTTC. The genes are TRBV12-3 or TRBV12-4 and TRBJ2-1, with 14 bases lining up with TRBD2. V lost 6 bases and J lost 2; bases outside the gene matches: 6. The CDR3 is 17 amino acids.

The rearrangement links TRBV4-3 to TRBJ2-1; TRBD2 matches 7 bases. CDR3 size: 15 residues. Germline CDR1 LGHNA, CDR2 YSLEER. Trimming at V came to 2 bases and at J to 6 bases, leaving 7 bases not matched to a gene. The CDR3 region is CASSQFRGGGNEQFF. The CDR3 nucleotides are TGCGCCAGCAGCCAATTCCGCGGGGGTGGCAATGAGCAGTTCTTC.